This T cell receptor beta chain comes out of a study of shared clonotypes between healthy human individuals. There are 14 residues in the CDR3. The V gene lost 1 base and the J gene lost 0 bases, with 5 bases spanning the gap. Germline V lookup: CDR1 SGDLS, CDR2 YYNGEE. TCRdb's copy holds only in-frame clones and misses some; the assay was immunoSEQ multiplex PCR. The data hold about 1,500,000 clones, with about 96% observed a single time. A note on this clone: The sample contains more than one DNA sequence encoding this CDR3.

This chain joins TRBV9 and TRBJ1-3; D is unresolved. The clonotype comes from a man aged 25 to 40 in good health. The sample taken for sequencing was naive CD4+ T cells sorted from blood. Subset here: CD45RA+ positively selected. CDR3 coding DNA: TGTGCCAGCAGCGTATCAGGCTCTGGAAACACCATATATTTT. Amino acid sequence: CASSVSGSGNTIYF.